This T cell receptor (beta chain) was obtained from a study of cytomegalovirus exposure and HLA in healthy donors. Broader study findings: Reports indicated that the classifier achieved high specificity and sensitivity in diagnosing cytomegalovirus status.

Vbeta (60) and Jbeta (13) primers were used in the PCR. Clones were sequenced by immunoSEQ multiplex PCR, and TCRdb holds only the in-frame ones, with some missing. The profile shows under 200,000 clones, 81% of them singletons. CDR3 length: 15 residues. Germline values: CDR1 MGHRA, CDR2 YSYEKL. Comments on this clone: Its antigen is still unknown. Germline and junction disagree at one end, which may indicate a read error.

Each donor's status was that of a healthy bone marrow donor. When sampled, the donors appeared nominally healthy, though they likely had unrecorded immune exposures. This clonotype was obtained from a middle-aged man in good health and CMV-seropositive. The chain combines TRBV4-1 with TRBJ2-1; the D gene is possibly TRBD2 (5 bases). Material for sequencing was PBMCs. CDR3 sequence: CASSQPDRGYNEQFF. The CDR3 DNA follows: TGTGCCAGCAGCCAGCCTGATCGCGGGTACAATGAGCAGTTCTTC.